This TCR beta chain appears in the sequencing data of a study of blood T cell repertoires in COVID-19. CDR1 and CDR2 (germline): MNHEY, SVGAGI. V shed 2 bases and J shed 5 bases, with 15 bases lying between them. This CDR3 spans 15 amino acids. Sequencing was performed with immunoSEQ multiplex PCR; in TCRdb, only in-frame clones are kept and a portion is missing. The table records about 59,000 clones, approximately 82% of them present only once. The sample comprised peripheral blood. This TCR was recovered from a woman of 80 years or more with acute or convalescent COVID-19. The V gene is TRBV6-5, the J gene TRBJ1-1; maybe TRBD1 (5 bases). The chain's CDR3 is CASSYMGGEWTEAFF. The CDR3 nucleotides read TGTGCCAGCAGTTACATGGGGGGGGAATGGACTGAAGCTTTCTTT.